These T cell receptor beta chains were read from a single sample in a study of blood T cell repertoires in COVID-19. Generated by immunoSEQ multiplex PCR, the TCRdb table keeps only in-frame clones and is missing some. This table holds some 26,000 clones, 82% found once. The sequencing input was peripheral blood. These receptor sequences come from a man at least 80 years old with active or convalescent COVID-19. CDR3s include the opening cysteine and the closing phenylalanine or tryptophan. A D gene is named only where the DNA matches it firmly. Size values are once, few and many counts, or a class for expanded clones, and some rows have none.

CDR3 DNA: TGCGCCAGCAGGGCTGGGACTAGCGGGGTCTACGAGCAGTACTTC; CDR3 protein: CASRAGTSGVYEQYF; D gene: TRBD2; J gene: TRBJ2-7; clone size: .; V gene: TRBV5-1
CDR3 DNA: TGTGCCAGCAGTCGACAGGCGACGAACTATGGCTACACCTTC; CDR3 protein: CASSRQATNYGYTF; D gene: .; J gene: TRBJ1-2; clone size: .; V gene: TRBV28
CDR3 DNA: TGTGCTAGTGGGAATACTAGGGACGAGCAGTACTTC; CDR3 protein: CASGNTRDEQYF; D gene: .; J gene: TRBJ2-7; clone size: .; V gene: TRBV12-5
CDR3 DNA: TGTGCCAGCAGCCAAGGAGGGATTACTGAAGCTTTCTTT; CDR3 protein: CASSQGGITEAFF; D gene: .; J gene: TRBJ1-1; clone size: once; V gene: TRBV3-1/TRBV3-2
CDR3 DNA: TGTGCCAGCAGCGGGCCCAAAACCTACGAGCAGTACTTC; CDR3 protein: CASSGPKTYEQYF; D gene: .; J gene: TRBJ2-7; clone size: .; V gene: TRBV3-1/TRBV3-2
CDR3 DNA: TGTGCCAGCAGCCGGGACAGGGGGTCACCCCTCCACTTT; CDR3 protein: CASSRDRGSPLHF; D gene: TRBD1; J gene: TRBJ1-6; clone size: .; V gene: TRBV2
CDR3 DNA: TGTGCCAGTAGCTCCCCCGGGAGGGCCTTGAATGAGCAGTTCTTC; CDR3 protein: CASSSPGRALNEQFF; D gene: TRBD2; J gene: TRBJ2-1; clone size: .; V gene: TRBV19
CDR3 DNA: TGTGCCAGCAGCTTGACGACAGGGGCCGAGCAGTACTTC; CDR3 protein: CASSLTTGAEQYF; D gene: TRBD1; J gene: TRBJ2-7; clone size: .; V gene: TRBV7-9
CDR3 DNA: TGTGCCAGCAGCCCGACCCGGGACTACAATGAGCAGTTCTTC; CDR3 protein: CASSPTRDYNEQFF; D gene: .; J gene: TRBJ2-1; clone size: .; V gene: TRBV11-1
CDR3 DNA: TGTGCCAGCAGCGCCGGACAGGGGCTCTCTGGAAACACCATATATTTT; CDR3 protein: CASSAGQGLSGNTIYF; D gene: TRBD1; J gene: TRBJ1-3; clone size: .; V gene: TRBV7-9
CDR3 DNA: TGTGCCAGCAGCTTAGAGGGGGCTAGCACAGATACGCAGTATTTT; CDR3 protein: CASSLEGASTDTQYF; D gene: TRBD1; J gene: TRBJ2-3; clone size: .; V gene: TRBV7-9
CDR3 DNA: TGTGCCAATTCAGGTCATCAGCCCCAGCATTTT; CDR3 protein: CANSGHQPQHF; D gene: .; J gene: TRBJ1-5; clone size: .; V gene: TRBV27
CDR3 DNA: TGTGCCAGCAGCATCGGGACACTGAACACTGAAGCTTTCTTT; CDR3 protein: CASSIGTLNTEAFF; D gene: .; J gene: TRBJ1-1; clone size: .; V gene: TRBV21-1
CDR3 DNA: TGTGCCAGCAGTGAGCGACAGTTCCTCTCTGGAAACACCATATATTTT; CDR3 protein: CASSERQFLSGNTIYF; D gene: .; J gene: TRBJ1-3; clone size: few; V gene: TRBV6-1
CDR3 DNA: TGTGCCAGCAGTGAACCGGGACAGCTCCACTTT; CDR3 protein: CASSEPGQLHF; D gene: TRBD1; J gene: TRBJ1-6; clone size: .; V gene: TRBV9
CDR3 DNA: TGTGCCAGCACCCTTACAGGGGGCACTGAAGCTTTCTTT; CDR3 protein: CASTLTGGTEAFF; D gene: TRBD1; J gene: TRBJ1-1; clone size: .; V gene: TRBV9
CDR3 DNA: TGTGCCAGCAGCCTTCAACTAGCGGGGCCAGCAGATACGCAGTATTTT; CDR3 protein: CASSLQLAGPADTQYF; D gene: TRBD2; J gene: TRBJ2-3; clone size: .; V gene: TRBV3-1/TRBV3-2
CDR3 DNA: TGTGCCAGCAGCGTAGTCACTAGCAACACCGGGGAGCTGTTTTTT; CDR3 protein: CASSVVTSNTGELFF; D gene: .; J gene: TRBJ2-2; clone size: .; V gene: TRBV9
CDR3 DNA: TGTGCCAGTAGTATCGTCGGTAACTATGGCTACACCTTC; CDR3 protein: CASSIVGNYGYTF; D gene: .; J gene: TRBJ1-2; clone size: once; V gene: TRBV19
CDR3 DNA: TGTGCCAGCGGGGGGGACAGCGGTATGAACACTGAAGCTTTCTTT; CDR3 protein: CASGGDSGMNTEAFF; D gene: TRBD1; J gene: TRBJ1-1; clone size: once; V gene: TRBV19
CDR3 DNA: TGCGCCAGCAGCTTGTCTTGGGGGGAATCCTACGAGCAGTACTTC; CDR3 protein: CASSLSWGESYEQYF; D gene: .; J gene: TRBJ2-7; clone size: .; V gene: TRBV5-1
CDR3 DNA: TGTGCCAGTAGAAGCAGGGGAAACTCTGGAAACACCATATATTTT; CDR3 protein: CASRSRGNSGNTIYF; D gene: .; J gene: TRBJ1-3; clone size: .; V gene: TRBV19
CDR3 DNA: TGCGCCAGCGCCTTACAGGGGGAAGGGGATTCACCCCTCCACTTT; CDR3 protein: CASALQGEGDSPLHF; D gene: TRBD1; J gene: TRBJ1-6; clone size: .; V gene: TRBV10-2
CDR3 DNA: TGTGCCAGCTCACGTGAACAGGGGAACGAGCAGTACTTC; CDR3 protein: CASSREQGNEQYF; D gene: TRBD1; J gene: TRBJ2-7; clone size: .; V gene: TRBV18
CDR3 DNA: TGTGCCACCTGGGACAGGGGAACCTACGAGCAGTACTTC; CDR3 protein: CATWDRGTYEQYF; D gene: TRBD1; J gene: TRBJ2-7; clone size: .; V gene: TRBV15
CDR3 DNA: TGTGCCAGCTCACTATACAGGGCTAATGAAAAACTGTTTTTT; CDR3 protein: CASSLYRANEKLFF; D gene: .; J gene: TRBJ1-4; clone size: .; V gene: TRBV18
CDR3 DNA: TGTGCCAGTAACAGGGACCTTTTAGCTAACTATGGCTACACCTTC; CDR3 protein: CASNRDLLANYGYTF; D gene: .; J gene: TRBJ1-2; clone size: .; V gene: TRBV6-1
CDR3 DNA: TGTGCCAGCCCGTCTAACACCGGGGAGCTGTTTTTT; CDR3 protein: CASPSNTGELFF; D gene: .; J gene: TRBJ2-2; clone size: .; V gene: TRBV4-2
CDR3 DNA: TGTGCCAGCAGATATCAGGACCGGGGCGAGCAGTACTTC; CDR3 protein: CASRYQDRGEQYF; D gene: .; J gene: TRBJ2-7; clone size: .; V gene: TRBV28
CDR3 DNA: TGTGCCAGCAGCCCACCCGGGACTAGCAGGGAGACCCAGTACTTC; CDR3 protein: CASSPPGTSRETQYF; D gene: TRBD2; J gene: TRBJ2-5; clone size: .; V gene: TRBV9
CDR3 DNA: TGTGCCAGCAGCCCCACAAGAATAACAGGAGTGGGAGAAAAACTGTTTTTT; CDR3 protein: CASSPTRITGVGEKLFF; D gene: .; J gene: TRBJ1-4; clone size: .; V gene: TRBV5-5
CDR3 DNA: TGTGCCACCAGTGATGGCAGGAATTTGAACACTGAAGCTTTCTTT; CDR3 protein: CATSDGRNLNTEAFF; D gene: .; J gene: TRBJ1-1; clone size: few; V gene: TRBV24-1
CDR3 DNA: TGTGCCAGCAGTGGGGAGACAGGAGGCGAGACCCAGTACTTC; CDR3 protein: CASSGETGGETQYF; D gene: .; J gene: TRBJ2-5; clone size: .; V gene: TRBV2
CDR3 DNA: TGTGCCAGCAGTTTGACCCCGGGACAGGGAACTGGCTACACCTTC; CDR3 protein: CASSLTPGQGTGYTF; D gene: TRBD1; J gene: TRBJ1-2; clone size: .; V gene: TRBV27
CDR3 DNA: TGTGCCAGCAGCCCCGAATACGGCGGGGCGGGGGGGCCGGGTACGCAGTATTTT; CDR3 protein: CASSPEYGGAGGPGTQYF; D gene: TRBD2; J gene: TRBJ2-3; clone size: .; V gene: TRBV3-1/TRBV3-2
CDR3 DNA: TGCGCCAGCAGTGAGACAGGGCGTTCACCCCTCCACTTT; CDR3 protein: CASSETGRSPLHF; D gene: .; J gene: TRBJ1-6; clone size: once; V gene: TRBV10-1
CDR3 DNA: TGTGCCATCGAGGGGGCCCTCCACTATGGCTACACCTTC; CDR3 protein: CAIEGALHYGYTF; D gene: TRBD1; J gene: TRBJ1-2; clone size: .; V gene: TRBV27
CDR3 DNA: TGCAGCGGACAGGGGCCCGGGAATGAGCAGTTCTTC; CDR3 protein: CSGQGPGNEQFF; D gene: TRBD1; J gene: TRBJ2-1; clone size: .; V gene: TRBV29-1
CDR3 DNA: TGTGCCAGCAGCCAAGGACAGGGGAATTCACCCCTCCACTTT; CDR3 protein: CASSQGQGNSPLHF; D gene: TRBD1; J gene: TRBJ1-6; clone size: .; V gene: TRBV3-1/TRBV3-2
CDR3 DNA: TGTGCCAGCAGTGATCAGGCCCCTCGGGGTGAAGCTTTCTTT; CDR3 protein: CASSDQAPRGEAFF; D gene: .; J gene: TRBJ1-1; clone size: few; V gene: TRBV6-1
CDR3 DNA: TGTGCCAGCAGCTTAGCTTCGGGACTAGCGGGAAATACGCAGTATTTT; CDR3 protein: CASSLASGLAGNTQYF; D gene: TRBD2; J gene: TRBJ2-3; clone size: .; V gene: TRBV7-2
CDR3 DNA: TGTGCCAGCATTCTTTCCCCCTACGACGAGCAGTACTTC; CDR3 protein: CASILSPYDEQYF; D gene: .; J gene: TRBJ2-7; clone size: .; V gene: TRBV2
CDR3 DNA: TGTGCCAGCAGCCAAGCGACAGCTCTAAACTATGGCTACACCTTC; CDR3 protein: CASSQATALNYGYTF; D gene: .; J gene: TRBJ1-2; clone size: few; V gene: TRBV3-1/TRBV3-2
CDR3 DNA: TGTGCCAGTAGTAAAAGCGGGAGAGAGACCCAGTACTTC; CDR3 protein: CASSKSGRETQYF; D gene: TRBD2; J gene: TRBJ2-5; clone size: once; V gene: TRBV19
CDR3 DNA: TGTGCCACCAGACAGAGTAGCACAGATACGCAGTATTTT; CDR3 protein: CATRQSSTDTQYF; D gene: .; J gene: TRBJ2-3; clone size: .; V gene: TRBV24-1
CDR3 DNA: TGTGCCGGAGACACCGGGGAGCTGTTTTTT; CDR3 protein: CAGDTGELFF; D gene: .; J gene: TRBJ2-2; clone size: once; V gene: TRBV27
CDR3 DNA: TGTGCCAGTAGTGATCTAGAGTATGAGCAGTTCTTC; CDR3 protein: CASSDLEYEQFF; D gene: .; J gene: TRBJ2-1; clone size: .; V gene: TRBV19
CDR3 DNA: TGTGCCAGCAGCTTAGCGGGCTACAGCCGCGAGCAGTTCTTC; CDR3 protein: CASSLAGYSREQFF; D gene: .; J gene: TRBJ2-1; clone size: .; V gene: TRBV7-2
CDR3 DNA: TGCGCCAGCAGCTTGGTTATGGCAGGAATGGGCACTGAAGCTTTCTTT; CDR3 protein: CASSLVMAGMGTEAFF; D gene: .; J gene: TRBJ1-1; clone size: .; V gene: TRBV5-1
CDR3 DNA: TGTGCCAGTGGACTCACACTTAGCGGGGGCACAGATACGCAGTATTTT; CDR3 protein: CASGLTLSGGTDTQYF; D gene: TRBD2; J gene: TRBJ2-3; clone size: .; V gene: TRBV19
CDR3 DNA: TGTGCCAGCAGCCTCCGGACAGGGTGGCCCACAGATACGCAGTATTTT; CDR3 protein: CASSLRTGWPTDTQYF; D gene: TRBD1; J gene: TRBJ2-3; clone size: .; V gene: TRBV3-1/TRBV3-2
CDR3 DNA: TGTGCCAGCAGCCCCTTCCTCGGGGGTTACAATGAGCAGTTCTTC; CDR3 protein: CASSPFLGGYNEQFF; D gene: .; J gene: TRBJ2-1; clone size: .; V gene: TRBV3-1/TRBV3-2
CDR3 DNA: TGCAGCGTTGCCGGCTCGGTCGCGGGGGGGGCGGGGGGGGAGACCCAGTACTTC; CDR3 protein: CSVAGSVAGGAGGETQYF; D gene: TRBD2; J gene: TRBJ2-5; clone size: .; V gene: TRBV29-1
CDR3 DNA: TGTGCCAGCAGTGAGATGCAGGGGGGTACCTACGAGCAGTACTTC; CDR3 protein: CASSEMQGGTYEQYF; D gene: .; J gene: TRBJ2-7; clone size: .; V gene: TRBV6-1
CDR3 DNA: TGTGCCAGCAGCGCCCAACGGGGTCGCTCCTACGAGCAGTACTTC; CDR3 protein: CASSAQRGRSYEQYF; D gene: .; J gene: TRBJ2-7; clone size: .; V gene: TRBV9
CDR3 DNA: TGTGCCAGCTCACCAAACGGGGGGCCGGGCAATCAGCCCCAGCATTTT; CDR3 protein: CASSPNGGPGNQPQHF; D gene: .; J gene: TRBJ1-5; clone size: .; V gene: TRBV18
CDR3 DNA: TGTGCCAGCAGTTTGACATCCGGGACTTTCGAGCAGTTCTTC; CDR3 protein: CASSLTSGTFEQFF; D gene: .; J gene: TRBJ2-1; clone size: .; V gene: TRBV6-6
CDR3 DNA: TGTGCCAGCAGCTACCGACAGCGCACAGATACGCAGTATTTT; CDR3 protein: CASSYRQRTDTQYF; D gene: .; J gene: TRBJ2-3; clone size: .; V gene: TRBV11-2
CDR3 DNA: TGTGCCAGTAGCCCGACTAGCGGGGGGAGCTCCTACAATGAGCAGTTCTTC; CDR3 protein: CASSPTSGGSSYNEQFF; D gene: TRBD2; J gene: TRBJ2-1; clone size: .; V gene: TRBV19